The next 8 T cell receptor beta chains were all read from a single sample in a study of T cell responses to AZD1222 COVID-19 vaccine. Clones were sequenced by immunoSEQ multiplex PCR, and TCRdb holds only the in-frame ones, with some missing. The sample contains about 120,000 clones, around 93% of which appear only once. The sample was peripheral blood, taken on day 0 of AZD1222 vaccination. All receptors come from an adult in good health.

This clone was found once. This chain links TRBV24-1 with TRBJ2-5; 9 nucleotides agree with TRBD2. Germline V lookup: CDR1 KGHDR, CDR2 SFDVKD. The trim removed 2 bases at V and 2 bases at J, leaving 8 bases unmatched. CDR3 length: 17 amino acids. This CDR3 reads CATSDSGSGGRQETQYF. Here the CDR3 DNA reads TGTGCCACCAGTGATTCGGGTAGCGGGGGAAGGCAAGAGACCCAGTACTTC.

This chain connects TRBV9 to TRBJ2-7, with TRBD1 as a possible D gene (6 bases). CDR3 length: 12 residues. Trimming shortened V by 3 bases and J by 6 bases, and 10 bases separated the two germline ends. CDR1 and CDR2 (germline): SGDLS, YYNGEE. CDR3 sequence (DNA): TGTGCCAGCAGCGCAGGGGATGGCGAGCAGTACTTC. Translation: CASSAGDGEQYF. Based on the CDR3 plus reference TRBV9 and TRBJ2-7, the full variable domain is DSGVTQTPKHLITATGQRVTLRCSPRSGDLSVYWYQQSLDQGLQFLIQYYNGEERAKGNILERFSAQQFPDLHSELNLSSLELGDSALYFCASSAGDGEQYFGPGTRLTVT.

The CDR3 reads CASSSGQGAYEQYF. CDR3 DNA: TGTGCCAGCAGCTCCGGACAGGGGGCGTACGAGCAGTACTTC. The rearrangement joins TRBV7-9 to TRBJ2-7, with 11 nucleotides matching TRBD1. This CDR3 has 14 amino acids. Trimming cost V 4 bases and J 4 bases; bases outside gene matches: 3. Per the germline V gene, CDR1 is SEHNR and CDR2 is FQNEAQ (reference sequence).

V is TRBV6-5 and J is TRBJ2-1; 9 nucleotides agree with TRBD1. The CDR3 totals 14 residues. Trimming cost V 8 bases and J 7 bases; bases outside gene matches: 9. Germline values: CDR1 MNHEY, CDR2 SVGAGI. The CDR3 sequence: CASGGTGWRNEQFF. In nucleotides, the CDR3 is TGTGCCAGCGGAGGGACAGGGTGGAGGAATGAGCAGTTCTTC.

This chain links TRBV2 with TRBJ2-7, with D possibly being TRBD1 (5 bases). Trimming removed 8 bases at V and 4 bases at J, with 6 bases between. The V gene's germline CDR1 is SNHLY and CDR2 FYNNEI. The CDR3 totals 10 residues. The CDR3, as DNA: TGTGCCAGCGCAGGGTACGAGCAGTACTTC. It yields the protein CASAGYEQYF.

This clone was seen just once. This chain connects TRBV15 to TRBJ1-6, with 7 bases matching TRBD1. Germline trimming cut 5 bases from V and 3 bases from J; bases unmatched to any gene: 10. The CDR3 has 17 residues. The germline gives CDR1 LNHNV, CDR2 YYDKDF (reference sequence). The CDR3 region is CATSPGGHLNYNSPLHF. The CDR3 region has the DNA TGTGCCACCAGCCCAGGGGGACACCTCAACTATAATTCACCCCTCCACTTT.

On this clone: Compared with germline, one end of the junction differs, possibly owing to a read error. The rearrangement uses TRBV6-5 and TRBJ1-2, with a weak D call TRBD1 (5 bases). Germline V gene lookup returns CDR1 MNHEY and CDR2 SVGAGI. This CDR3 spans 14 amino acids. The CDR3 loop reads CASGYSTAGHGYTF. The CDR3, as DNA: TGTGCCAGCGGTTACTCTACTGCGGGGCATGGCTACACCTTC.

The V and J genes are TRBV30 and TRBJ1-1; D uncertain. V lost 7 bases and J 4 bases, leaving 10 bases between the germline ends. CDR3 length: 11 residues. Germline values: CDR1 GTSNPN, CDR2 SVGIG (reference sequence). CDR3 protein: CALKGSTEAFF. The DNA for the CDR3 is TGTGCCTTAAAAGGGAGCACTGAAGCTTTCTTT.